This TCR beta chain was sequenced during a study of blood T cell repertoires in COVID-19. Study details: COVID-19 samples from acute and convalescent phases originated in the United States, Italy and Spain. PBMCs, B-cell-depleted T cells, or T cells provided the cDNA or gDNA that made up the material.

The CDR3 spans 13 residues. Trimming cost V 3 bases and J 7 bases; bases outside gene matches: 5. Germline CDR1 reads KGHSH; CDR2 reads LQKENI. In the authors' workflow: Amplification from reference gene primers served as the basis for estimated nucleated cell counts. Some clones are missing from TCRdb's copy, which holds only in-frame ones; the method was immunoSEQ multiplex PCR. V, J and clone size derive from that table, while D and trimming were established from the DNA sequence. The sample includes about 34,000 clones, about 80% of them seen just once. The sample taken for sequencing was peripheral blood. The clonotype comes from a woman aged 70 to 79 with acute or convalescent COVID-19. The chain links TRBV18 to TRBJ1-1; TRBD1 matches at 7 bases. The CDR3 here is CASSPEGAGEAFF. CDR3 coding DNA: TGTGCCAGCTCACCTGAGGGGGCTGGTGAAGCTTTCTTT.